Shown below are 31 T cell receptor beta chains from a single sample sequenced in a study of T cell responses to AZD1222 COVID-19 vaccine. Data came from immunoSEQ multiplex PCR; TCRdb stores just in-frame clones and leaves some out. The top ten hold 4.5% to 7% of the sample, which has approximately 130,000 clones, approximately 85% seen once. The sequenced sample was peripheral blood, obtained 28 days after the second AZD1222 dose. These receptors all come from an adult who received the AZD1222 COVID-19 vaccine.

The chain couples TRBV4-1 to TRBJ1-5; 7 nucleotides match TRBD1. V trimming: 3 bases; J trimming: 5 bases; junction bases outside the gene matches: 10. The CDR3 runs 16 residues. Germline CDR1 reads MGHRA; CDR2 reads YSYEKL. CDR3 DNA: TGCGCCAGCAGCCATGCTTTGAGGGACAGAGATCAGCCCCAGCATTTT. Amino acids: CASSHALRDRDQPQHF.

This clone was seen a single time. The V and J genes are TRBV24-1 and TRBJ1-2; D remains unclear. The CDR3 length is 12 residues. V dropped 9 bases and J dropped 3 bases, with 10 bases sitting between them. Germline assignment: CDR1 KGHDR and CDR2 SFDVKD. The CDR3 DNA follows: TGTGCCACCTCCGCAGGCGACTATGGCTACACCTTC. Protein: CATSAGDYGYTF.

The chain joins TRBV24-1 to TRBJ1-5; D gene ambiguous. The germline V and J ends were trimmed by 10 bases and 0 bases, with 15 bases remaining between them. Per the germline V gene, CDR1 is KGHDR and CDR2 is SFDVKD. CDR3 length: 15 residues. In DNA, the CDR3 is TGTGCCACGTCGCGAGGAGACTATAGCAATCAGCCCCAGCATTTT. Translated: CATSRGDYSNQPQHF.

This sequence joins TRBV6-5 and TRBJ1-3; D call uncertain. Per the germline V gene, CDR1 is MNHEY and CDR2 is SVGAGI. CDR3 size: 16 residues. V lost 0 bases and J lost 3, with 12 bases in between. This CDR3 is CASSYSKTVGGNTIYF. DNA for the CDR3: TGTGCCAGCAGTTACTCGAAAACCGTAGGTGGAAACACCATATATTTT.

The CDR3 loop is CASGTVGTTDTQYF. In DNA, the CDR3 is TGTGCCAGCGGGACAGTAGGGACAACAGATACGCAGTATTTT. V is TRBV25-1 and J is TRBJ2-3; 7 nucleotides match TRBD1. Germline V CDR1 and CDR2: MGHDK, SYGVNS. V was clipped by 8 bases and J by 3 bases; unmatched bases: 8. The CDR3 sequence is 14 residues long.

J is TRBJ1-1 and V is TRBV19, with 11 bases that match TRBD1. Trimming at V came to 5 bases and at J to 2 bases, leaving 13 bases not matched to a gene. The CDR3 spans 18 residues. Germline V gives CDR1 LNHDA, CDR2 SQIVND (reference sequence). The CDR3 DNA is TGTGCCAGTAGTCGAGATCCTGGGACAGGGGGGGGAAACACTGAAGCTTTCTTT. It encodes CASSRDPGTGGGNTEAFF. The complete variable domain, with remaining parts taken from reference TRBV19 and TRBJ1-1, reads DGGITQSPKYLFRKEGQNVTLSCEQNLNHDAMYWYRQDPGQGLRLIYYSQIVNDFQKGDIAEGYSVSREKKESFPLTVTSAQKNPTAFYLCASSRDPGTGGGNTEAFFGQGTRLTVV.

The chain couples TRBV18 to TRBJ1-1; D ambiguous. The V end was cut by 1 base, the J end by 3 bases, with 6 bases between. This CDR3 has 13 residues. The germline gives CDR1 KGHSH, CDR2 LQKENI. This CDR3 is CASSPQAYTEAFF. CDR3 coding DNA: TGTGCCAGCTCACCACAGGCCTACACTGAAGCTTTCTTT.

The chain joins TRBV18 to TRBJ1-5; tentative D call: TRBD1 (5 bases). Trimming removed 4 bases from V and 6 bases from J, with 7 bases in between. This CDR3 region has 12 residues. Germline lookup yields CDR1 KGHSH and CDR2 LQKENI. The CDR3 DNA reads TGTGCCAGCTCACAGGGGAGTCAGCCCCAGCATTTT. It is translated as CASSQGSQPQHF.

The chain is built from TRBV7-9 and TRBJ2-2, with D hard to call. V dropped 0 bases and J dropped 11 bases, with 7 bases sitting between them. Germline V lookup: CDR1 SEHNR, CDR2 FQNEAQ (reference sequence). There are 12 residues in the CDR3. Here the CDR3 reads CASSLALRELFF. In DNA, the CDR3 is TGTGCCAGCAGCTTAGCGCTTAGAGAGCTGTTTTTT.

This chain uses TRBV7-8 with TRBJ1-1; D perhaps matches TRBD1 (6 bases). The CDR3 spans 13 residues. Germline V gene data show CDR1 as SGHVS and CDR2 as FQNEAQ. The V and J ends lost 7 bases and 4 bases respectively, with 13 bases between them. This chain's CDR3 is CASTSGQRTEAFF. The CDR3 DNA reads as TGTGCCAGCACCTCCGGACAGCGCACTGAAGCTTTCTTT.

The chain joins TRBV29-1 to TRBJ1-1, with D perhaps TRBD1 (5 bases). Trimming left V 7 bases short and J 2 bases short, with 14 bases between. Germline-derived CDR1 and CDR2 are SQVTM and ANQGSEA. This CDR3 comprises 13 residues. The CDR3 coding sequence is TGCAGCGCCTTGGGACTAATTAACACTGAAGCTTTCTTT. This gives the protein CSALGLINTEAFF.

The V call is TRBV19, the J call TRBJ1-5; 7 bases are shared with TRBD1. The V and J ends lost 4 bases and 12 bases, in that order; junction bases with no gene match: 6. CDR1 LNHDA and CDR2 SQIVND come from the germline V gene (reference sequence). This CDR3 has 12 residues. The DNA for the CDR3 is TGTGCCAGTAGTACCAGACAGGGCTTCCAGCATTTT. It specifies CASSTRQGFQHF.

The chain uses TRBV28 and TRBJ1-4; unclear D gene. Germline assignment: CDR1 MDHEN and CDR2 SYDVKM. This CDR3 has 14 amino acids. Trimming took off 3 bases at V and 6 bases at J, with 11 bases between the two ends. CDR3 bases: TGTGCCAGCAGTTTTTACAACGGGGATGAAAAACTGTTTTTT. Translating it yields CASSFYNGDEKLFF.

CDR3 in DNA: TGTGCCAGCAGCGGGGAGAGCTCCTACAATGAGCAGTTCTTC. The encoded protein is CASSGESSYNEQFF. The chain has TRBV6-5 and TRBJ2-1; D possibly corresponds to TRBD2 (5 bases). The CDR3 runs 14 residues. The germline V gene encodes CDR1 MNHEY and CDR2 SVGAGI. V lost 6 bases to trimming and J lost 0 bases, with 9 bases between them.

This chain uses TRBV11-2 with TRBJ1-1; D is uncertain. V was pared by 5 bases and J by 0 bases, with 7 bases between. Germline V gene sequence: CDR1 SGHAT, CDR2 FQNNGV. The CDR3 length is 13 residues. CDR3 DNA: TGTGCCAGCAGCCGTAACATGAACACTGAAGCTTTCTTT. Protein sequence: CASSRNMNTEAFF. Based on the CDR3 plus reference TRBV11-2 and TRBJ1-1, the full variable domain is EAGVAQSPRYKIIEKRQSVAFWCNPISGHATLYWYQQILGQGPKLLIQFQNNGVVDDSQLPKDRFSAERLKGVDSTLKIQPAKLEDSAVYLCASSRNMNTEAFFGQGTRLTVV.

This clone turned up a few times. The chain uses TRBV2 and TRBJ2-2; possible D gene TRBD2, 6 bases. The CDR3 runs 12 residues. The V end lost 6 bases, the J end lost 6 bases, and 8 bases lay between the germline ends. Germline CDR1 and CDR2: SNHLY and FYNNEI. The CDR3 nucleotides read TGTGCCAGCAGCCGGGGGTCCGGGGAGCTGTTTTTT. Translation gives CASSRGSGELFF.

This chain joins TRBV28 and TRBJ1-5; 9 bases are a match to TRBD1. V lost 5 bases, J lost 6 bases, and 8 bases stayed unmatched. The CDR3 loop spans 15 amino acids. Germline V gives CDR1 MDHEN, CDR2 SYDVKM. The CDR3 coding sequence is TGTGCCAGCAGTAGCGGGGACAGGGAAAGTCAGCCCCAGCATTTT. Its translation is CASSSGDRESQPQHF.

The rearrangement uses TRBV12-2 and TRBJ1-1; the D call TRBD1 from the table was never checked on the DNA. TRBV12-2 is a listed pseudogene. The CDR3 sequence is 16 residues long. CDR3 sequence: CASRLGIQGPGTEAFF. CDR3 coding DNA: TGTGCAAGTCGCTTAGGGATACAGGGGCCGGGCACTGAAGCTTTCTTT.

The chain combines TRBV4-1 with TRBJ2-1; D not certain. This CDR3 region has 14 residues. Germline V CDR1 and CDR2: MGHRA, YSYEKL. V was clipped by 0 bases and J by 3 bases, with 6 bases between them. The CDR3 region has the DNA TGCGCCAGCAGCCAAGAAAGGGTCTACAATGAGCAGTTCTTC. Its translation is CASSQERVYNEQFF.

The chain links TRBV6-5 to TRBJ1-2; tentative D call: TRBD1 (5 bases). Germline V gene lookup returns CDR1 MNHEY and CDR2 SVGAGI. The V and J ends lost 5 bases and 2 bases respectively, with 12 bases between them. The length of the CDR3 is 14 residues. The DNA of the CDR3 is TGTGCCAGCAGTACCTCCCGGGACAACTATGGCTACACCTTC. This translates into CASSTSRDNYGYTF.

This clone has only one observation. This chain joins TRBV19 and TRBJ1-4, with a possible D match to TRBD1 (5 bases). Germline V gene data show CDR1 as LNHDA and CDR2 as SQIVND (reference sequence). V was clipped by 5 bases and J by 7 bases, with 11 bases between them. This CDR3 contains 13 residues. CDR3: CASSSGGGEKLFF. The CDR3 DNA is TGTGCCAGTAGTTCCGGGGGAGGTGAAAAACTGTTTTTT.

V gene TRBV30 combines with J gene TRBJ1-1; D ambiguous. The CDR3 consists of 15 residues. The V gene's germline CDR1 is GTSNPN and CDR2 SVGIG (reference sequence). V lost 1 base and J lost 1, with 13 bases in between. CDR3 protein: CAWSGYHYRNTEAFF. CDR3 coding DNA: TGTGCCTGGAGTGGCTACCACTATAGGAACACTGAAGCTTTCTTT.

CDR3 protein: CASTRGAEAFF. DNA for the CDR3: TGTGCCAGCACTCGAGGGGCTGAAGCTTTCTTT. The chain recombines TRBV11-3 with TRBJ1-1, with D maybe TRBD1 (5 bases). This CDR3 is 11 amino acids long. V was cut by 7 bases and J by 6 bases, with 9 bases left in between. Germline assignment: CDR1 SGHNT and CDR2 YENEEA.

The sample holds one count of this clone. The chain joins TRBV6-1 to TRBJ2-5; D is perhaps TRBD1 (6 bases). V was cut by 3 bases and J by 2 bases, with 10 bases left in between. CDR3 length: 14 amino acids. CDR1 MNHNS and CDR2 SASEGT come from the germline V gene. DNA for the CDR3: TGTGCCAGCAGTGAGGGACATGGACAAGAGACCCAGTACTTC. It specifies CASSEGHGQETQYF.

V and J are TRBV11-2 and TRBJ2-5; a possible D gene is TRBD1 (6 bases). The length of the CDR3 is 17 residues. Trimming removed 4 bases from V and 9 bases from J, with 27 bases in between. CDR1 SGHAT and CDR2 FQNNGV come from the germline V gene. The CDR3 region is CASSSQRGSGQQEAQYF. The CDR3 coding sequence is TGTGCCAGCAGCTCCCAAAGGGGGTCCGGACAGCAAGAAGCCCAGTACTTC.

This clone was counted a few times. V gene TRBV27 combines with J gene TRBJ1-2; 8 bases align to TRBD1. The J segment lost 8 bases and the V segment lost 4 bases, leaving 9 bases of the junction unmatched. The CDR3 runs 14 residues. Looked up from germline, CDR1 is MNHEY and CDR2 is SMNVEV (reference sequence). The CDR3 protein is CASSSTGGRRGYTF. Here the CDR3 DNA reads TGTGCCAGCAGTTCCACAGGGGGAAGAAGGGGCTACACCTTC.

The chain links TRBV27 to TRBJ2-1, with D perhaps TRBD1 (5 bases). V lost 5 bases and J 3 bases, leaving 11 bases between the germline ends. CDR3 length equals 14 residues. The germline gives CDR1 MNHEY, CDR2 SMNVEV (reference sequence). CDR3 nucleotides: TGTGCCAGCAGTCACTCCAGGGTCTACAATGAGCAGTTCTTC. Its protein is CASSHSRVYNEQFF.

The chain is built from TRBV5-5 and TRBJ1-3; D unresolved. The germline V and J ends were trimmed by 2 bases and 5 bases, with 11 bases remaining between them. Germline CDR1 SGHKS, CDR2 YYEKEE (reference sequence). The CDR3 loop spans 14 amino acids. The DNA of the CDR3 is TGTGCCAGCAGCTTAGGAGAGATAAGAAACACCATATATTTT. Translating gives CASSLGEIRNTIYF.

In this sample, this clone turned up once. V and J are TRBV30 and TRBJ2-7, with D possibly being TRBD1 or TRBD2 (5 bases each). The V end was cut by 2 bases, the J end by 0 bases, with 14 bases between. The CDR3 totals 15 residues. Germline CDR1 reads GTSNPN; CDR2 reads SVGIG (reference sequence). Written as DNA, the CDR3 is TGTGCCTGGAGTCCAGGGACCGTAAGCTCCTACGAGCAGTACTTC. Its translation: CAWSPGTVSSYEQYF.

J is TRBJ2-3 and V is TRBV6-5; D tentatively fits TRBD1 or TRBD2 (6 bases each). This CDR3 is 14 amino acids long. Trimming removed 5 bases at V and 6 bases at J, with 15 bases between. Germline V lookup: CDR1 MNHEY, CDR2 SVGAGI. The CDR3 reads CASSTQRGLDTQYF. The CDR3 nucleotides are TGTGCCAGCAGTACCCAACGGGGGCTGGATACGCAGTATTTT.

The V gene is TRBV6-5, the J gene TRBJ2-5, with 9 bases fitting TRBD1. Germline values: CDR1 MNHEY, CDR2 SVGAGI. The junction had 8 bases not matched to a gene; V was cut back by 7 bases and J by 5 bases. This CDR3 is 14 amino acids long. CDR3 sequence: CASNLQGAHETQYF. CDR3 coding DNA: TGTGCCAGCAACCTACAGGGGGCGCATGAGACCCAGTACTTC.